The clone carrying this T cell receptor (beta chain) was detected only a few times. TCRdb called the 5' RACE reads again in MiXCR, with one record for every CDR3 protein. The repertoire holds about 33,000 distinct CDR3 sequences, with about 5% as singletons. V was shortened by 1 base and J by 0 bases, with 7 bases between the two germline ends. The CDR3 is 15 amino acids. This entry comes from a study of early T cells in non-severe SARS-CoV-2 infection. The chain carries TRBV12-3 or TRBV12-4 and TRBJ2-1; no clear D. The TCR was taken from an adult who was a healthcare worker with PCR-confirmed SARS-CoV-2 infection or an uninfected control (not recorded which). Specimen: whole blood. CDR3 in DNA: TGTGCCAGCAGTTTAGAGGTCAGCTCCTACAATGAGCAGTTCTTC. This translates into CASSLEVSSYNEQFF.